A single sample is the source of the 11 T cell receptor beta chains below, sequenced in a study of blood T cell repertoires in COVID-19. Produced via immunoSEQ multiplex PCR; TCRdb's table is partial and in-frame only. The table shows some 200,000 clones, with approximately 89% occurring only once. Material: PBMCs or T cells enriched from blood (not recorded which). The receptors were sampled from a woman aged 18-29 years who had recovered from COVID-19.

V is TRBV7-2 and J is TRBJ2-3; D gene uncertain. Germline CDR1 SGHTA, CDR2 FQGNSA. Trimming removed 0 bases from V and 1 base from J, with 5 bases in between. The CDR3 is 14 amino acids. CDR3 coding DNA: TGTGCCAGCAGCTTAGCGGTAGGCACAGATACGCAGTATTTT. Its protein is CASSLAVGTDTQYF.

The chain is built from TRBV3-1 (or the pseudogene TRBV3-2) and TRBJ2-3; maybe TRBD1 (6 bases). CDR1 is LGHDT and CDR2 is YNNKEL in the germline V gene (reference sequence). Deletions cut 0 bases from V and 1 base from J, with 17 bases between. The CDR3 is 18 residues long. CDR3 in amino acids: CASSQDSISRTGTDTQYF. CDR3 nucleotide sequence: TGTGCCAGCAGCCAAGATTCTATATCTAGGACAGGCACAGATACGCAGTATTTT.

Here the CDR3 reads CASSSGREVIGEQYF. CDR3 bases: TGTGCCAGCAGCTCAGGGAGGGAGGTTATTGGGGAGCAGTACTTC. The chain couples TRBV5-8 to TRBJ2-7, with 7 bases matching TRBD2. J lost 7 bases, V lost 3 bases, and 13 bases had no gene match. The CDR3 consists of 15 residues. Germline V gene lookup returns CDR1 SGHTS and CDR2 YDEGEE.

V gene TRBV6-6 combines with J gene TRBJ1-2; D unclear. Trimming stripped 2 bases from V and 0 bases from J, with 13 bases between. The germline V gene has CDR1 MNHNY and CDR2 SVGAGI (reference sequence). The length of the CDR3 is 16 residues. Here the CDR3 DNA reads TGTGCCAGCAGTTACCGACCCCTCGGGACTAACTATGGCTACACCTTC. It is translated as CASSYRPLGTNYGYTF.

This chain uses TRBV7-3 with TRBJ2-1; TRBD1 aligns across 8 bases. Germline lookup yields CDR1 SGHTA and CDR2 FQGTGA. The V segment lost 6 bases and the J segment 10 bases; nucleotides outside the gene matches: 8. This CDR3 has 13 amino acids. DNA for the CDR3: TGTGCCAGCAGTGATACCAGGGGGCAGGAGCAGTTCTTC. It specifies CASSDTRGQEQFF.

DNA for the CDR3: TGTGCCAGCAGCTTAGAGGGACAGGGGCCGGTTCAGCCCCAGCATTTT. Its translation: CASSLEGQGPVQPQHF. The chain has TRBV7-8 and TRBJ1-5; 10 bases agree with TRBD1. The CDR3 sequence is 16 residues long. V shed 1 base, J shed 6 bases, and the junction held 6 bases outside the gene matches. Germline V gene lookup returns CDR1 SGHVS and CDR2 FQNEAQ.

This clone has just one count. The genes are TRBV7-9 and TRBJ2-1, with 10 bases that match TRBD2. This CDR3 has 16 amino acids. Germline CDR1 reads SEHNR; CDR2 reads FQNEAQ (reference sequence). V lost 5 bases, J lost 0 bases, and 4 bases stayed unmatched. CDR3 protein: CASSIGLADSYNEQFF. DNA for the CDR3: TGTGCCAGCAGCATCGGACTAGCGGACTCCTACAATGAGCAGTTCTTC.

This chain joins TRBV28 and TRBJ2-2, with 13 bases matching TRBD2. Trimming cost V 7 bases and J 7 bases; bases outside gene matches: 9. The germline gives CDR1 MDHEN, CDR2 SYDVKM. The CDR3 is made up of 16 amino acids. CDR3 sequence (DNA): TGTGCCAGCACACAGGGGACTAGCGGGATCGGCGGGGAGCTGTTTTTT. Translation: CASTQGTSGIGGELFF.

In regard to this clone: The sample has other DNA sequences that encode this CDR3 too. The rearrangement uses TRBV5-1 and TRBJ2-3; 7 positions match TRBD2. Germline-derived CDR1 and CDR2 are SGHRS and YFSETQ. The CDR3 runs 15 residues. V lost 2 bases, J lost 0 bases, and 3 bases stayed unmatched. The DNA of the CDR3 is TGCGCCAGCAGCTTAGCGGGGACTAGCACAGATACGCAGTATTTT. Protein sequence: CASSLAGTSTDTQYF. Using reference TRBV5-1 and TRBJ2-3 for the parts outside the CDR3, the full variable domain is KAGVTQTPRYLIKTRGQQVTLSCSPISGHRSVSWYQQTPGQGLQFLFEYFSETQRNKGNFPGRFSGRQFSNSRSEMNVSTLELGDSALYLCASSLAGTSTDTQYFGPGTRLTVL.

In nucleotides, the CDR3 is TGTGCCAGCAGCTCTCCTACGGGCGCGGGAAGGGGGCTAACCTACAATGAGCAGTTCTTC. Amino acids: CASSSPTGAGRGLTYNEQFF. This chain joins TRBV5-4 and TRBJ2-1; the D gene is possibly TRBD1 (7 bases). Germline values: CDR1 SGHNT, CDR2 YYREEE (reference sequence). Trimming removed 3 bases at V and 2 bases at J, with 27 bases between. The CDR3 spans 20 residues.

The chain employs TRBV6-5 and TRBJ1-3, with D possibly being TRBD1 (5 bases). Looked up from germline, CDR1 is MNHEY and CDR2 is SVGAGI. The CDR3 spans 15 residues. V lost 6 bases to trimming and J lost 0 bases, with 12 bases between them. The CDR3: CASRPQGPSGNTIYF. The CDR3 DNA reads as TGTGCCAGCAGACCCCAGGGTCCCTCTGGAAACACCATATATTTT.